This TCR beta chain was identified during a study of OX40 agonist ivuxolimab in advanced cancers. Overall study context: Previous treatment with anti-PD-1, anti-PD-L1 or anti-CTLA-4 therapy was allowed; about 37% had received some. In three patients, partial responses were observed, one with hepatocellular carcinoma and two with cutaneous melanoma. Study observations and caveats: Relative to CD4+ cells, CD8+ T cells on average had more expanded clones. Both blood CD4+ and CD8+ T cells showed clonal growth by week 6 at 0.1 to 3.0 mg/kg.

The assay was immunoSEQ multiplex PCR, and TCRdb's table has in-frame clones only and misses some. Counted here are 58,000 or so clones, around four fifths occurring once; the ten biggest clones make up about 4.8%. V gave up 2 bases and J gave up 2 bases, with 7 bases separating them. This CDR3 has 14 residues. Germline V gene lookup returns CDR1 LNHDA and CDR2 SQIVND (reference sequence). This clone was observed a handful of times. Its antigen is still unknown. The source material was CD4+ or CD8+ T cells sorted from blood, sampled in a trial of the OX40 agonist ivuxolimab. This clonotype was sampled from an adult with an advanced solid tumor such as melanoma, head and neck, liver or kidney cancer. The rearrangement uses TRBV19 and TRBJ1-5; maybe TRBD1 (6 bases). DNA for the CDR3: TGTGCCAGTAGTATAAGACAGGGCAATCAGCCCCAGCATTTT. Translated, it gives CASSIRQGNQPQHF.